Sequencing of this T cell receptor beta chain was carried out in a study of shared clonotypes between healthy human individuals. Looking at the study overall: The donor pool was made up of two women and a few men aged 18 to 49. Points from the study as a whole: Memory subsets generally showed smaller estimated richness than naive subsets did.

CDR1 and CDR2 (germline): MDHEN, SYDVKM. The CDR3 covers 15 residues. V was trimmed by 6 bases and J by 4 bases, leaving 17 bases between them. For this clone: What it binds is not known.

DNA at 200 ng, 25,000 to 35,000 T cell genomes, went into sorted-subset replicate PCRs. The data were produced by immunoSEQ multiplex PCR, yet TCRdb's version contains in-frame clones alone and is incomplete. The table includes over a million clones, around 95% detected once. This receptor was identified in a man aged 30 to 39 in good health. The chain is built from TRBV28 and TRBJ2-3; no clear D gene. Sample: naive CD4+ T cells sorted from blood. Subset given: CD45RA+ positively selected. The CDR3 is CASRRVFGEPDTQYF. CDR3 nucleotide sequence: TGTGCCAGCAGACGGGTTTTTGGGGAACCAGATACGCAGTATTTT.